These 21 T cell receptor beta chains originate from one sample sequenced in a study of blood T cell repertoires in COVID-19. Using immunoSEQ multiplex PCR, the repertoire was profiled, and TCRdb retains in-frame clones only, with some absent. Among 400,000 to 450,000 clones listed, 80% to 90% were seen once. The sequenced sample consisted of peripheral blood. The receptors stem from a woman aged 25-40 years with active or convalescent COVID-19.

V is TRBV27 and J is TRBJ1-1, with D hard to call. Germline-derived CDR1 and CDR2 are MNHEY and SMNVEV (reference sequence). Trimming removed 3 bases at V and 1 base at J, with 12 bases between. The CDR3 extends over 15 amino acids. CDR3 nucleotides: TGTGCCAGCAGTTTGGTGGAGGGCGGGAACACTGAAGCTTTCTTT. This translates into CASSLVEGGNTEAFF.

This chain uses TRBV12-5 with TRBJ2-3; 7 nucleotides agree with TRBD1. Germline CDR1 reads LGHNT; CDR2 reads FRNRAP. The CDR3 spans 16 residues. The V gene end was trimmed by 7 bases and the J gene end by 6 bases; junction bases not matched to a gene: 16. CDR3 nucleotide sequence: TGTGCTAGTGAGAACCGGACAGGCAGTTTCGGGGATACGCAGTATTTT. It codes for CASENRTGSFGDTQYF.

The chain couples TRBV5-1 to TRBJ2-7; D may be TRBD1 (6 bases). The germline V gene encodes CDR1 SGHRS and CDR2 YFSETQ. Trimming took 1 base from V and 0 from J, leaving 11 bases between them. The CDR3 has 15 residues. CDR3 nucleotides: TGCGCCAGCAGCTTGAACCGGGACATCTCCTACGAGCAGTACTTC. This sequence encodes CASSLNRDISYEQYF. Together with reference TRBV5-1 and TRBJ2-7, the CDR3 gives the full variable domain: KAGVTQTPRYLIKTRGQQVTLSCSPISGHRSVSWYQQTPGQGLQFLFEYFSETQRNKGNFPGRFSGRQFSNSRSEMNVSTLELGDSALYLCASSLNRDISYEQYFGPGTRLTVT.

The J gene is TRBJ2-1, the V gene TRBV5-1, with 9 bases lining up with TRBD1. Germline loops: CDR1 SGHRS, CDR2 YFSETQ. The CDR3 spans 13 residues. The V gene end was trimmed by 4 bases and the J gene end by 9 bases; junction bases not matched to a gene: 5. The CDR3 bases are TGCGCCAGCAGCAGGGACAGGGCCGGTGAGCAGTTCTTC. This encodes CASSRDRAGEQFF. The full variable domain, in which reference TRBV5-1 and TRBJ2-1 provide the parts outside the CDR3, is KAGVTQTPRYLIKTRGQQVTLSCSPISGHRSVSWYQQTPGQGLQFLFEYFSETQRNKGNFPGRFSGRQFSNSRSEMNVSTLELGDSALYLCASSRDRAGEQFFGPGTRLTVL.

The V call is TRBV3-1 (or the pseudogene TRBV3-2), the J call TRBJ2-7; 12 nucleotides match TRBD1. The V and J ends lost 3 bases and 7 bases, in that order; junction bases with no gene match: 10. Germline CDR1 reads LGHDT; CDR2 reads YNNKEL (reference sequence). The CDR3 consists of 16 residues. CDR3 region: CASSQGQGADIREQYF. The CDR3 nucleotides are TGTGCCAGCAGCCAGGGACAGGGGGCGGATATTAGGGAGCAGTACTTC.

The chain recombines TRBV30 with TRBJ1-4; the match to TRBD1 covers 8 bases. There are 16 residues in the CDR3. Trimming cost V 1 base and J 7 bases; bases outside gene matches: 11. The germline V gene encodes CDR1 GTSNPN and CDR2 SVGIG (reference sequence). The CDR3 DNA is TGTGCCTGGAGTGGGCAGGGGGCCAACACTGGTGAAAAACTGTTTTTT. As protein: CAWSGQGANTGEKLFF.

The V and J genes are TRBV19 and TRBJ1-5; tentative D call: TRBD1 (5 bases). V shed 5 bases and J shed 5 bases, with 19 bases lying between them. The CDR3 is made up of 16 amino acids. Germline values: CDR1 LNHDA, CDR2 SQIVND (reference sequence). Here the CDR3 reads CASSYGVQGGHQPQHF. The CDR3 DNA reads TGTGCCAGTAGTTATGGTGTGCAGGGAGGTCATCAGCCCCAGCATTTT.

This chain joins TRBV19 and TRBJ2-7, with 8 bases identical to TRBD1. J lost 1 base, V lost 3 bases, and 5 bases had no gene match. This CDR3 comprises 15 residues. Per germline, CDR1 LNHDA and CDR2 SQIVND (reference sequence). As DNA, the CDR3 is TGTGCCAGTAGTATTGGGACAGGAGCGTCCTACGAGCAGTACTTC. As protein: CASSIGTGASYEQYF.

This rearrangement joins TRBV10-3 to TRBJ1-1, with TRBD1 as a possible D gene (5 bases). The CDR3 is 16 residues long. V shed 4 bases and J shed 0 bases, with 15 bases lying between them. CDR1 ENHRY and CDR2 SYGVKD come from the germline V gene. CDR3 amino acids: CAISGRAGNMNTEAFF. CDR3 in DNA: TGTGCCATCAGTGGAAGGGCAGGGAATATGAACACTGAAGCTTTCTTT.

The J gene is TRBJ1-2, the V gene TRBV28; possibly TRBD1 for D (6 bases). This CDR3 contains 13 residues. CDR1 is MDHEN, CDR2 SYDVKM, per germline. The V end lost 6 bases, the J end lost 2 bases, and 10 bases lay between the germline ends. CDR3 coding DNA: TGTGCCAGCAGCTCTGGACAGAACTATGGCTACACCTTC. It codes for CASSSGQNYGYTF.

The genes are TRBV20-1 and TRBJ2-1; 8 bases are shared with TRBD2. Germline trimming cut 3 bases from V and 9 bases from J; bases unmatched to any gene: 10. The CDR3 is 14 amino acids. Germline V gene sequence: CDR1 DFQATT, CDR2 SNEGSKA (reference sequence). The CDR3 nucleotides read TGCAGTGCTAGTTGGACGGGAGGGCCTAGTGAGCAGTTCTTC. Residues: CSASWTGGPSEQFF.

The chain joins TRBV12-3 or TRBV12-4 to TRBJ2-7; TRBD1 aligns across 7 bases. After removal of 6 bases from V and 2 bases from J, the junction contained 4 bases not matched to a gene. The CDR3 loop spans 13 amino acids. CDR3 in DNA: TGTGCCAGCAGCCGGGACAGAACCTACGAGCAGTACTTC. As protein: CASSRDRTYEQYF.

This clone was detected a few times. The chain carries TRBV18 and TRBJ1-4; D possibly corresponds to TRBD1 (5 bases). The CDR3 runs to 15 residues. Trimming removed 1 base from V and 1 base from J, with 7 bases in between. Looked up from germline, CDR1 is KGHSH and CDR2 is LQKENI. The DNA of the CDR3 is TGTGCCAGCTCACCACTGGGGGGAACTAATGAAAAACTGTTTTTT. It is translated as CASSPLGGTNEKLFF.

V is TRBV6-5 and J is TRBJ2-6; TRBD1 is a possible D gene (6 bases). Germline loops: CDR1 MNHEY, CDR2 SVGAGI. Trimming removed 10 bases from V and 0 bases from J, with 10 bases in between. This CDR3 is 14 amino acids long. The CDR3 here is CAITGHSGANVLTF. Written as DNA, the CDR3 is TGTGCCATTACAGGGCACTCTGGGGCCAACGTCCTGACTTTC.

The rearrangement uses TRBV7-9 and TRBJ2-7; 9 nucleotides match TRBD2. Losses at the gene ends were 2 bases for V and 4 bases for J; bases not matched to a gene: 3. The length of the CDR3 is 14 residues. Germline-derived CDR1 and CDR2 are SEHNR and FQNEAQ (reference sequence). This chain's CDR3 is CASSLSSGRYEQYF. The DNA for the CDR3 is TGTGCCAGCAGCTTAAGTAGCGGGAGATACGAGCAGTACTTC.

This rearrangement joins TRBV3-1 (or the pseudogene TRBV3-2) to TRBJ1-1; TRBD1 might be the D (5 bases). This CDR3 region has 13 residues. CDR1 LGHDT and CDR2 YNNKEL come from the germline V gene (reference sequence). With 4 bases removed from V and 5 bases from J, the gap between germline ends came to 11 bases. This chain's CDR3 is CASSRGVGTEAFF. The CDR3 DNA sequence: TGTGCCAGCAGCCGGGGGGTGGGGACTGAAGCTTTCTTT.

This rearrangement joins TRBV7-6 to TRBJ2-7, with TRBD1 as a possible D gene (5 bases). The CDR3 runs 15 residues. Germline V CDR1 and CDR2: SGHVS, FNYEAQ. Trimming took off 5 bases at V and 4 bases at J, with 18 bases between the two ends. The CDR3 sequence is CASSNEGEIGYEQYF. The CDR3 nucleotides are TGTGCCAGCAGCAACGAAGGGGAAATCGGGTACGAGCAGTACTTC.

The V call is TRBV5-1, the J call TRBJ1-2; D is ambiguous. The CDR3 consists of 13 residues. CDR1 is SGHRS and CDR2 is YFSETQ in the germline V gene. Trimming stripped 1 base from V and 12 bases from J, with 16 bases between. CDR3 bases: TGCGCCAGCAGCTTGACGTTCAGCGGTGAAGACACCTTC. Translation: CASSLTFSGEDTF.

The CDR3 nucleotides are TGTGCCTGGAGTGAGGAGACAGGGCCGGGTTCGTATGAGCAGTTCTTC. It is translated as CAWSEETGPGSYEQFF. The chain recombines TRBV30 with TRBJ2-1; TRBD1 aligns across 7 bases. CDR1 and CDR2 (germline): GTSNPN, SVGIG (reference sequence). J was trimmed by 8 bases and V by 1 base; bases with no gene match: 14. The CDR3 is 16 residues long.

This chain uses TRBV30 with TRBJ2-7; 12 bases line up with TRBD2. V shed 2 bases, J shed 0 bases, and the junction held 5 bases outside the gene matches. This CDR3 region has 16 residues. Germline-derived CDR1 and CDR2 are GTSNPN and SVGIG (reference sequence). DNA of the CDR3: TGTGCCTGGAGTATAGGGACTAGCGGGCTCTCCTACGAGCAGTACTTC. Translated, it gives CAWSIGTSGLSYEQYF. Supplemented by reference TRBV30 and TRBJ2-7, the full variable domain reads SQTIHQWPATLVQPVGSPLSLECTVEGTSNPNLYWYRQAAGRGLQLLFYSVGIGQISSEVPQNLSASRPQDRQFILSSKKLLLSDSGFYLCAWSIGTSGLSYEQYFGPGTRLTVT.

V is TRBV7-2 and J is TRBJ1-4; 9 bases align to TRBD1. Germline assignment: CDR1 SGHTA and CDR2 FQGNSA. The CDR3 length is 17 residues. With 5 bases clipped from V and 2 bases from J, the junction kept 9 bases outside the gene matches. The CDR3 reads CASSPSPDRGTNEKLFF. CDR3 sequence (DNA): TGTGCCAGCAGCCCGTCGCCGGACAGGGGTACTAATGAAAAACTGTTTTTT.